Following are 25 T cell receptor beta chains from one sample sequenced in a study of blood T cell repertoires in COVID-19. TCRdb's table, derived via immunoSEQ multiplex PCR, lists solely in-frame clones and lacks some. This sample has tens of thousands of clones, with about 90% found just once. The sequenced material came from peripheral blood. The receptors were gathered from a human donor in a cohort sampled during active COVID-19.

The chain recombines TRBV20-1 with TRBJ2-5; TRBD2 agrees at 7 bases. The CDR3 runs 14 residues. CDR1 and CDR2 (germline): DFQATT, SNEGSKA (reference sequence). The ends lost 3 bases at V and 7 bases at J; junction bases unmatched: 11. CDR3 coding DNA: TGCAGTGCTAGTGGGAAACTAGCGAGTGGGACCCAGTACTTC. It translates to CSASGKLASGTQYF.

This rearrangement joins TRBV3-1 (or the pseudogene TRBV3-2) to TRBJ2-5; D perhaps matches TRBD1 (8 bases). V lost 4 bases and J lost 2, with 14 bases in between. The V gene's germline CDR1 is LGHDT and CDR2 YNNKEL (reference sequence). This CDR3 region has 15 residues. The CDR3 sequence: CASSRNRGGQETQYF. In DNA form, the CDR3 reads TGTGCCAGCAGCCGAAACAGGGGGGGGCAAGAGACCCAGTACTTC.

This clone has a handful of counts. The J gene is TRBJ2-3, the V gene TRBV11-3, with D possibly matching TRBD1 (6 bases). V lost 3 bases, J lost 7 bases, and 11 bases lay in between. From germline, CDR1 is SGHNT and CDR2 YENEEA. This CDR3 is built from 13 residues. CDR3 sequence (DNA): TGTGCCAGCAGCTTCCAGGGGTCGAATACGCAGTATTTT. Encoded protein: CASSFQGSNTQYF.

This clone showed up just once. This rearrangement joins TRBV7-3 to TRBJ1-6; D is possibly TRBD1 (5 bases). CDR3 length: 16 residues. V lost 1 base, J lost 1 base, and 8 bases lay in between. The V gene's germline CDR1 is SGHTA and CDR2 FQGTGA. The CDR3 DNA follows: TGTGCCAGCAGCTTAAGGGGGGAGTCCTATAATTCACCCCTCCACTTT. This codes for CASSLRGESYNSPLHF.

The chain recombines TRBV4-3 with TRBJ1-5; 8 bases map to TRBD1. Per germline, CDR1 LGHNA and CDR2 YSLEER. The CDR3 contains 15 residues. V shed 4 bases and J 3 bases; nucleotides not matched to a gene: 5. CDR3 loop: CASSLRQGTNQPQHF. The CDR3 DNA reads as TGCGCCAGCAGCCTCAGACAGGGGACCAATCAGCCCCAGCATTTT.

The chain is built from TRBV13 and TRBJ1-4; D may be TRBD1 (5 bases). This CDR3 has 14 residues. With 5 bases removed from V and 11 bases from J, the gap between germline ends came to 18 bases. Per the germline V gene, CDR1 is PRHDT and CDR2 is FYEKMQ (reference sequence). DNA for the CDR3: TGTGCCAGCAGCCCTGGGACGGGCCGGGAGAAACTGTTTTTT. Encoded protein: CASSPGTGREKLFF.

The genes are TRBV7-2 and TRBJ1-2; 10 bases are shared with TRBD1. CDR1 SGHTA and CDR2 FQGNSA come from the germline V gene. The length of the CDR3 is 17 residues. Trimming took 3 bases from V and 6 from J; bases not matched to a gene: 13. CDR3 in DNA: TGTGCCAGCAGCTTTGCCGGGACAGGGGATCGGTTCAATGGCTACACCTTC. It specifies CASSFAGTGDRFNGYTF.

This CDR3 reads CASSLSGGVYEQYF. The DNA for the CDR3 is TGTGCCAGCAGCTTATCAGGGGGCGTCTACGAGCAGTACTTC. The rearrangement uses TRBV11-1 and TRBJ2-7, with 8 bases that match TRBD1. The CDR3 is 14 amino acids. The trim removed 2 bases at V and 3 bases at J, leaving 3 bases unmatched. Germline loops: CDR1 SGHAT, CDR2 FQDESV (reference sequence). Variable domain in full (rest from reference TRBV11-1 and TRBJ2-7): EAEVAQSPRYKITEKSQAVAFWCDPISGHATLYWYRQILGQGPELLVQFQDESVVDDSQLPKDRFSAERLKGVDSTLKIQPAELGDSAMYLCASSLSGGVYEQYFGPGTRLTVT.

The chain is built from TRBV19 and TRBJ1-1; a weak D match, TRBD1 (5 bases). This CDR3 comprises 11 residues. Per germline, CDR1 LNHDA and CDR2 SQIVND (reference sequence). With 7 bases removed from V and 6 bases from J, the gap between germline ends came to 9 bases. The CDR3 region is CASIGGAEAFF. The DNA for the CDR3 is TGTGCCAGTATCGGGGGGGCTGAAGCTTTCTTT.

This chain links TRBV7-6 with TRBJ2-7; D may be TRBD2 (6 bases). V lost 3 bases, J lost 7 bases, and 13 bases lay in between. CDR1 and CDR2 (germline): SGHVS, FNYEAQ. The length of the CDR3 is 13 residues. The CDR3 is CASSFDGAGEQYF. CDR3 DNA sequence: TGTGCCAGCAGCTTTGACGGGGCGGGGGAGCAGTACTTC.

In its sample, this clone was seen a few times. The chain carries TRBV10-3 and TRBJ2-5, with no clear D. Germline assignment: CDR1 ENHRY and CDR2 SYGVKD. The CDR3 is 13 amino acids. Trimming pared 10 bases from V and 4 bases from J, leaving 16 bases between. Here the CDR3 DNA reads TGTGCCACCGAACCAACGTCCGGAGAGACCCAGTACTTC. This encodes CATEPTSGETQYF.

The J gene is TRBJ2-7, the V gene TRBV6-6; 11 positions match TRBD2. Germline CDR1 reads MNHNY; CDR2 reads SVGAGI (reference sequence). After removal of 10 bases from V and 0 bases from J, the junction contained 11 bases not matched to a gene. The CDR3 loop spans 16 amino acids. The CDR3 region has the DNA TGTGCCATACAAGACCAGGGACTAGCGGACTCCTACGAGCAGTACTTC. It encodes CAIQDQGLADSYEQYF.

J is TRBJ2-4 and V is TRBV19; 8 positions agree with TRBD2. The CDR3 runs to 14 residues. Germline CDR1 reads LNHDA; CDR2 reads SQIVND (reference sequence). Trimming at V came to 2 bases and at J to 7 bases, leaving 4 bases not matched to a gene. The CDR3 nucleotides read TGTGCCAGTAGTATATCGGGGGGGAAGAACATTCAGTACTTC. Protein: CASSISGGKNIQYF.

This chain joins TRBV18 and TRBJ1-3, with 8 bases fitting TRBD1. CDR1 is KGHSH and CDR2 is LQKENI in the germline V gene. The CDR3 length is 14 residues. With 5 bases clipped from V and 3 bases from J, the junction kept 3 bases outside the gene matches. DNA of the CDR3: TGTGCCAGCTCAGAGACAGGGGATGGAAACACCATATATTTT. Encoded protein: CASSETGDGNTIYF.

The rearrangement uses TRBV28 and TRBJ2-1; no clear D. V was trimmed by 6 bases and J by 7 bases, leaving 19 bases between them. The germline CDR1 and CDR2 sequences are MDHEN and SYDVKM. The CDR3 spans 15 residues. CDR3 in amino acids: CASRPTLGSANEQFF. DNA of the CDR3: TGTGCCAGCAGACCCACCCTAGGTAGTGCGAATGAGCAGTTCTTC. Based on the CDR3 plus reference TRBV28 and TRBJ2-1, the full variable domain is DVKVTQSSRYLVKRTGEKVFLECVQDMDHENMFWYRQDPGLGLRLIYFSYDVKMKEKGDIPEGYSVSREKKERFSLILESASTNQTSMYLCASRPTLGSANEQFFGPGTRLTVL.

The chain recombines TRBV4-1 with TRBJ1-5; D call uncertain. Trimming pared 0 bases from V and 7 bases from J, leaving 13 bases between. Germline CDR1 MGHRA, CDR2 YSYEKL. The CDR3 contains 15 residues. The CDR3 region is CASSQEFGSIQPQHF. The CDR3 region has the DNA TGCGCCAGCAGCCAAGAGTTTGGGAGTATACAGCCCCAGCATTTT.

The chain couples TRBV12-3 or TRBV12-4 to TRBJ1-1; TRBD1 is a possible D gene (5 bases). This CDR3 is 13 amino acids long. Trimming cost V 4 bases and J 1 base, with 7 bases left between them. For the CDR3, the DNA is TGTGCCAGCAGTTCCAGGGAGAACACTGAAGCTTTCTTT. As protein: CASSSRENTEAFF.

V and J are TRBV24-1 and TRBJ2-7; TRBD1 matches at 9 bases. V gave up 5 bases and J gave up 3 bases; unmatched junction bases: 7. Germline V gives CDR1 KGHDR, CDR2 SFDVKD. CDR3 size: 15 residues. The CDR3 coding sequence is TGTGCCACCAGTGTAATCCGGGACAGGGTCTACGAGCAGTACTTC. This sequence encodes CATSVIRDRVYEQYF.

The CDR3 DNA is TGTGCCAGCAGTTTGGGGACACCCGTAGGGGAGACCCAGTACTTC. The encoded protein is CASSLGTPVGETQYF. The chain combines TRBV28 with TRBJ2-5; a weak D match, TRBD1 (6 bases). V lost 3 bases and J 5 bases, leaving 16 bases between the germline ends. Germline V gene data show CDR1 as MDHEN and CDR2 as SYDVKM. This CDR3 has 15 residues.

This chain connects TRBV4-1 to TRBJ1-5, with TRBD1 matching over 7 bases. This CDR3 is built from 15 residues. V shed 5 bases, J shed 4 bases, and the junction held 8 bases outside the gene matches. CDR1 is MGHRA and CDR2 is YSYEKL in the germline V gene. The CDR3 spells CASSGPGQKNQPQHF. CDR3 bases: TGCGCCAGCAGCGGTCCGGGACAGAAGAATCAGCCCCAGCATTTT.

The chain couples TRBV27 to TRBJ1-4; weak D call: TRBD1 (6 bases). Germline V gives CDR1 MNHEY, CDR2 SMNVEV (reference sequence). This CDR3 has 14 amino acids. V lost 4 bases and J 8 bases, leaving 14 bases between the germline ends. The CDR3 nucleotides are TGTGCCAGCAGTTGGCGAGGGGGAGAGGAAAAACTGTTTTTT. Its protein product is CASSWRGGEEKLFF.

This clone has a single count. V and J are TRBV4-3 and TRBJ2-2, with 7 nucleotides matching TRBD1. CDR3 length: 15 amino acids. Germline V lookup: CDR1 LGHNA, CDR2 YSLEER. V lost 1 base and J lost 5; bases outside the gene matches: 4. The CDR3 DNA sequence: TGCGCCAGCAGCCAAGGACAGGGAGAGACCGGGGAGCTGTTTTTT. Protein product: CASSQGQGETGELFF.

The chain combines TRBV3-1 (or the pseudogene TRBV3-2) with TRBJ2-2; D might be TRBD2 (6 bases). V lost 3 bases to trimming and J lost 1 base, with 12 bases between them. The CDR3 runs to 16 residues. Germline CDR1 and CDR2: LGHDT and YNNKEL (reference sequence). CDR3 nucleotide sequence: TGTGCCAGCAGCCATGTGGTAGCGGTGAACACCGGGGAGCTGTTTTTT. Residues: CASSHVVAVNTGELFF.

The chain uses TRBV7-3 and TRBJ2-1, with 8 bases matching TRBD2. The germline CDR1 and CDR2 sequences are SGHTA and FQGTGA. Losses at the gene ends were 5 bases for V and 5 bases for J; bases not matched to a gene: 8. The CDR3 consists of 15 residues. CDR3 protein: CASSPLAGINNEQFF. Written as DNA, the CDR3 is TGTGCCAGCAGCCCCTTAGCGGGAATTAACAATGAGCAGTTCTTC.

This rearrangement joins TRBV5-3 to TRBJ1-4; 9 bases align to TRBD1. TRBV5-3 is an ORF, with its function uncertain. V was clipped by 3 bases and J by 12 bases; unmatched bases: 24. The CDR3 has 19 residues. In nucleotides, the CDR3 is TGTGCCAGAAGCTGGGGGGAGGGACAGGGAAATCCGAAAAACCTAGAACTGTTTTTT. Residues: CARSWGEGQGNPKNLELFF.